The 20 T cell receptor beta chains presented below share a single source sample, sequenced in a study of OX40 agonist ivuxolimab in advanced cancers. TCRdb keeps only in-frame clones here, not all; method: immunoSEQ multiplex PCR. The repertoire holds 65,000 to 95,000 clones, with around 85% as singletons. The sample here was CD4+ or CD8+ T cells sorted from blood, taken in a trial of the OX40 agonist ivuxolimab. All receptors derive from an adult with an advanced solid tumor such as melanoma, head and neck, liver or kidney cancer.

This clone has only one observation. V usage is TRBV14 and J usage is TRBJ1-1; the D gene is possibly TRBD1 (5 bases). This CDR3 contains 13 residues. In germline, CDR1 is SGHDN, CDR2 FVKESK. V lost 4 bases, J lost 4 bases, and 10 bases lay in between. The CDR3 coding sequence is TGTGCCAGCAGCCGGGGAAGGGGCACTGAAGCTTTCTTT. This encodes CASSRGRGTEAFF. The entire variable domain, with the rest obtained from reference TRBV14 and TRBJ1-1, is as follows: EAGVTQFPSHSVIEKGQTVTLRCDPISGHDNLYWYRRVMGKEIKFLLHFVKESKQDESGMPNNRFLAERTGGTYSTLKVQPAELEDSGVYFCASSRGRGTEAFFGQGTRLTVV.

This clone was recorded only once. This rearrangement joins TRBV5-1 to TRBJ2-7, with a tentative D call TRBD2 (6 bases). Germline CDR1 is SGHRS and CDR2 is YFSETQ. The CDR3 is 13 residues long. V lost 0 bases, J lost 12 bases, and 16 bases lay in between. CDR3 protein: CASSLAGGDAAYF. As DNA, the CDR3 is TGCGCCAGCAGCTTGGCCGGAGGGGACGCGGCGTACTTC.

This rearrangement joins TRBV27 to TRBJ2-1, with D uncertain. CDR3 length: 17 residues. Between the trimmed V and J ends, which lost 3 bases and 1 base, there was a span of 16 bases. Germline CDR1 and CDR2: MNHEY and SMNVEV (reference sequence). The CDR3: CASSFTPAPPSYNEQFF. CDR3 in DNA: TGTGCCAGCAGTTTCACCCCGGCACCCCCTTCCTACAATGAGCAGTTCTTC.

This clone came up a few times. The rearrangement uses TRBV6-6 and TRBJ2-2; D gene ambiguous. The CDR3 consists of 9 residues. Germline CDR1 reads MNHNY; CDR2 reads SVGAGI (reference sequence). V was cut by 10 bases and J by 3 bases, with 0 bases left in between. CDR3: CANTGELFF. CDR3 coding DNA: TGTGCCAACACCGGGGAGCTGTTTTTT.

The genes are TRBV2 and TRBJ1-1; D may be TRBD1 (5 bases). Germline CDR1 reads SNHLY; CDR2 reads FYNNEI. Trimming removed 8 bases from V and 4 bases from J, with 11 bases in between. The CDR3 has 12 residues. For the CDR3, the DNA is TGTGCCAGCTACCAGGGCACCACTGAAGCTTTCTTT. Protein: CASYQGTTEAFF.

The rearrangement joins TRBV28 to TRBJ2-7, with D perhaps TRBD1 (6 bases). CDR3 length: 12 amino acids. Trimming removed 7 bases from V and 2 bases from J, with 9 bases in between. The germline gives CDR1 MDHEN, CDR2 SYDVKM. CDR3: CASTTGAYEQYF. CDR3 nucleotides: TGTGCCAGCACGACAGGCGCCTACGAGCAGTACTTC.

This sequence joins TRBV5-1 and TRBJ2-7; 7 nucleotides align to TRBD1. Germline CDR1 SGHRS, CDR2 YFSETQ. V gave up 4 bases and J gave up 3 bases; unmatched junction bases: 4. The CDR3 is 13 residues long. This chain's CDR3 is CASSPGQIYEQYF. The CDR3 DNA reads as TGCGCCAGCAGCCCGGGACAGATCTACGAGCAGTACTTC.

The chain links TRBV28 to TRBJ1-1, with 7 bases fitting TRBD1. This CDR3 is built from 15 residues. V lost 5 bases, J lost 0 bases, and 6 bases stayed unmatched. Looked up from germline, CDR1 is MDHEN and CDR2 is SYDVKM. The CDR3 region is CASSPTGTVNTEAFF. In nucleotides, the CDR3 is TGTGCCAGCAGTCCCACCGGGACAGTGAACACTGAAGCTTTCTTT.

J is TRBJ2-7 and V is TRBV7-9; 7 bases map to TRBD2. V lost 4 bases and J lost 2; bases outside the gene matches: 5. The CDR3 extends over 14 amino acids. Looked up from germline, CDR1 is SEHNR and CDR2 is FQNEAQ (reference sequence). CDR3 in DNA: TGTGCCAGCAGCTCCCCTAGCGGCCCCTACGAGCAGTACTTC. Amino acids: CASSSPSGPYEQYF.

The CDR3 here is CASSDVSPEAFF. The CDR3, as DNA: TGTGCCAGCAGTGATGTGTCCCCTGAAGCTTTCTTT. This chain joins TRBV6-1 and TRBJ1-1; no definite D call. This CDR3 is built from 12 residues. CDR1 MNHNS and CDR2 SASEGT come from the germline V gene. V shed 3 bases and J shed 6 bases, with 8 bases lying between them.

The genes are TRBV18 and TRBJ2-5; 8 bases fit TRBD1. J was trimmed by 4 bases and V by 4 bases; bases with no gene match: 2. Germline CDR1 reads KGHSH; CDR2 reads LQKENI. This CDR3 has 13 residues. CDR3 sequence: CASSRDRGETQYF. The CDR3 DNA follows: TGTGCCAGCTCACGAGACAGGGGAGAGACCCAGTACTTC.

The chain joins TRBV6-1 to TRBJ2-5, with no clear D. Trimming took 6 bases from V and 3 from J, leaving 11 bases between them. In germline, CDR1 is MNHNS, CDR2 SASEGT. The CDR3 length is 13 residues. CDR3: CASRQSLEETQYF. CDR3 DNA: TGTGCCAGCAGACAAAGCCTAGAAGAGACCCAGTACTTC.

This clone occurred once. V usage is TRBV7-2 and J usage is TRBJ2-1; the match to TRBD2 covers 8 bases. The trim removed 0 bases at V and 8 bases at J, leaving 6 bases unmatched. Germline loops: CDR1 SGHTA, CDR2 FQGNSA. This CDR3 is built from 15 residues. CDR3 protein: CASSLAAGVRYEQFF. CDR3 coding DNA: TGTGCCAGCAGCTTAGCAGCGGGAGTTCGGTATGAGCAGTTCTTC.

This clone came up once. The chain carries TRBV30 and TRBJ1-2; D may be TRBD1 (5 bases). Germline CDR1 and CDR2: GTSNPN and SVGIG (reference sequence). CDR3 length: 15 amino acids. The V end lost 5 bases, the J end lost 4 bases, and 20 bases lay between the germline ends. The CDR3 bases are TGTGCCTGGGCCCGGACCATGACAGATTTCTATGGCTACACCTTC. It translates to CAWARTMTDFYGYTF.

The J gene is TRBJ2-2, the V gene TRBV30; no definite D call. CDR1 is GTSNPN and CDR2 is SVGIG in the germline V gene (reference sequence). Trimming removed 2 bases from V and 8 bases from J, with 6 bases in between. The CDR3 runs to 11 residues. The CDR3 sequence is CAWSQRGELFF. Written as DNA, the CDR3 is TGTGCCTGGAGTCAGAGAGGGGAGCTGTTTTTT.

V is TRBV7-2 and J is TRBJ2-3; TRBD2 agrees at 7 bases. J gave up 3 bases and V 3 bases, and 3 bases lay outside the gene matches. Germline V gives CDR1 SGHTA, CDR2 FQGNSA. CDR3 size: 14 residues. The CDR3 nucleotides are TGTGCCAGCAGCTTGCTGGGGGGGACAGATACGCAGTATTTT. Protein: CASSLLGGTDTQYF.

The rearrangement uses TRBV14 and TRBJ2-2; TRBD2 agrees at 11 bases. This CDR3 contains 17 residues. Germline assignment: CDR1 SGHDN and CDR2 FVKESK. V gave up 5 bases and J gave up 6 bases; unmatched junction bases: 11. CDR3 nucleotides: TGTGCCAGCAGCAAGGGACTAGCGGAACTATCGGCCGGGGAGCTGTTTTTT. It translates to CASSKGLAELSAGELFF.

In this sample, this clone turned up a few times. The gene calls are TRBV7-2 and TRBJ2-7, with a possible D match to TRBD2 (5 bases). Trimming removed 1 base at V and 4 bases at J, with 14 bases between. This CDR3 has 15 amino acids. Germline values: CDR1 SGHTA, CDR2 FQGNSA. CDR3 nucleotides: TGTGCCAGCAGCTTAGGTGGGCACGGGATTTACGAGCAGTACTTC. Its translation: CASSLGGHGIYEQYF.

This chain connects TRBV5-4 to TRBJ2-1; the match to TRBD1 covers 8 bases. CDR1 is SGHNT and CDR2 is YYREEE in the germline V gene (reference sequence). With V trimmed by 0 bases and J by 6 bases, 8 bases remained unmatched. The CDR3 totals 16 residues. CDR3 loop: CASSLEDRDTGNEQFF. The CDR3 nucleotides are TGTGCCAGCAGCTTGGAGGACAGGGACACAGGCAATGAGCAGTTCTTC.

DNA for the CDR3: TGTGCCAGCTCACGTCTAGCGGAGAGCTCCTACAATGAGCAGTTCTTC. Amino acids: CASSRLAESSYNEQFF. The chain joins TRBV18 to TRBJ2-1, with 7 bases fitting TRBD2. In germline, CDR1 is KGHSH, CDR2 LQKENI. Trimming cost V 4 bases and J 0 bases; bases outside gene matches: 6. This CDR3 has 16 amino acids.